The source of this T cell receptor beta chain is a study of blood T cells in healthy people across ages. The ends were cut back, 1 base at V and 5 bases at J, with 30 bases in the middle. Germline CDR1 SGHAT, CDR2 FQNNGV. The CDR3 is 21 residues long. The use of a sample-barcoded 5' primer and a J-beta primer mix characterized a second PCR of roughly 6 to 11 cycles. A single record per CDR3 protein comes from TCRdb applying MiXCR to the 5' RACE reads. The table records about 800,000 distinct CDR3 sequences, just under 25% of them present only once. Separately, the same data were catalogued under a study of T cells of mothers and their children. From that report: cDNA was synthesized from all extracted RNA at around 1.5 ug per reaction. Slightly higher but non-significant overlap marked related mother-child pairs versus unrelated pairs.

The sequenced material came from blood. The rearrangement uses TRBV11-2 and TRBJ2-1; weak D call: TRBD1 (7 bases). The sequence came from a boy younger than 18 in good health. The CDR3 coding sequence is TGTGCCAGCAGCTTAGGGGGGAACAGGGGACTTCGTCCCTCGACAAACAATGAGCAGTTCTTC. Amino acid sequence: CASSLGGNRGLRPSTNNEQFF. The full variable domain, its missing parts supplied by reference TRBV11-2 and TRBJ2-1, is EAGVAQSPRYKIIEKRQSVAFWCNPISGHATLYWYQQILGQGPKLLIQFQNNGVVDDSQLPKDRFSAERLKGVDSTLKIQPAKLEDSAVYLCASSLGGNRGLRPSTNNEQFFGPGTRLTVL.